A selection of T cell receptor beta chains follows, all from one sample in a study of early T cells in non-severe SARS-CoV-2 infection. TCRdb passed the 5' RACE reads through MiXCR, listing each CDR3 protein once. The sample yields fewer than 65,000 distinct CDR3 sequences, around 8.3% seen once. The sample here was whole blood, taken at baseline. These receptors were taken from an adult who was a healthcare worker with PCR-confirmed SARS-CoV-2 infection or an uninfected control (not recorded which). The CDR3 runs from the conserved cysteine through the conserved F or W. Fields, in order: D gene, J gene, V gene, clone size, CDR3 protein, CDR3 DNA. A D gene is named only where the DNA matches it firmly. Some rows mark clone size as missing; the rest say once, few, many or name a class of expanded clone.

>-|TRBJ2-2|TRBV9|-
CASSVATGIRTGELFF
TGTGCCAGCAGCGTAGCTACTGGAATCCGCACCGGGGAGCTGTTTTTT
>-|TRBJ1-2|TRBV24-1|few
CATSDRGLVGYTF
TGTGCCACCAGTGATCGGGGGCTCGTCGGCTACACCTTC
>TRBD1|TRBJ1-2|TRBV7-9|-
CASSHPGQGSHGYTF
TGTGCCAGCAGCCACCCCGGACAGGGAAGTCATGGCTACACCTTC
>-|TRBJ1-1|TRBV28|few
CASSLPQNTEAFF
TGTGCCAGCAGTTTACCCCAGAACACTGAAGCTTTCTTT
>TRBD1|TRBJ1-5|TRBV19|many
CASSPRQGVFQPQHF
TGTGCCAGTAGCCCCAGACAGGGAGTATTTCAGCCCCAGCATTTT
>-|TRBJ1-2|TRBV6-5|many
CASSYNAGNYGYTF
TGTGCCAGCAGTTACAACGCAGGGAACTATGGCTACACCTTC
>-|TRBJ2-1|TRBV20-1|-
CSARSSGPETYNEQFF
TGCAGTGCTAGGAGCTCCGGACCGGAGACATACAATGAGCAGTTCTTC
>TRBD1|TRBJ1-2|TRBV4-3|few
CASSHALRDRADGYTF
TGCGCCAGCAGCCATGCCCTCCGGGACAGGGCAGATGGCTACACCTTC
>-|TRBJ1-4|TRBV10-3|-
CAISENSGHSGKLFF
TGTGCCATCAGTGAGAACTCGGGACATTCAGGAAAACTGTTTTTT
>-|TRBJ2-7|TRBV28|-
CASSLSGWSIREQYF
TGTGCCAGCAGTCTGTCAGGTTGGAGTATTCGCGAGCAGTACTTC
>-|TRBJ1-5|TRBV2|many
CASTLPRGPQHF
TGTGCCAGCACCCTGCCCCGCGGGCCCCAGCATTTT
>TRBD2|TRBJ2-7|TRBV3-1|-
CASSPPGASGDYEQYF
TGTGCCAGCAGCCCGCCCGGGGCTAGCGGAGACTACGAGCAGTACTTC
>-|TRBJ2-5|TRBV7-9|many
CASSPPGRETQYF
TGTGCCAGCAGCCCCCCAGGGAGGGAGACCCAGTACTTC
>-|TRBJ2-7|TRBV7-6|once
CASSVPARGEQYF
TGTGCCAGCAGCGTACCGGCCCGGGGTGAGCAGTACTTC
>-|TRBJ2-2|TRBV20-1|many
CSAIDRLRFTGELFF
TGCAGTGCTATTGACAGGTTACGTTTCACCGGGGAGCTGTTTTTT
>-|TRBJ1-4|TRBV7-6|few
CASSDRAQVNEKLFF
TGTGCCAGCAGTGACCGGGCCCAGGTGAATGAAAAACTGTTTTTT
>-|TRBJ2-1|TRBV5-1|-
CASSDRVPNEQFF
TGCGCCAGCAGTGACCGGGTCCCCAATGAGCAGTTCTTC
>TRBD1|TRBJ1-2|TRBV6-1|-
CASSFTSGTGNYGYTF
TGTGCCAGCAGTTTTACCTCCGGGACAGGGAACTATGGCTACACCTTC